This section outlines one T cell receptor (beta chain) sequence together with its context. Sequencing used immunoSEQ multiplex PCR; TCRdb keeps in-frame clones, though not all of them. The sample lists 300,000 to 350,000 clones, roughly 89% occurring once. These data belong to a study of blood T cell repertoires in COVID-19. For the study at large: From T cells, B-cell-depleted T cells, or PBMCs came the material, which was cDNA or gDNA.

CDR1 and CDR2 from the germline V gene are KGHDR and SFDVKD. Trimming took 4 bases from V and 10 from J; bases not matched to a gene: 6. The CDR3 contains 15 residues. Material: peripheral blood. The genes are TRBV24-1 and TRBJ2-1; TRBD2 matches 13 bases. This receptor was identified in a man between 25 and 39 years old with COVID-19, enrolled during active disease. CDR3 region: CATSDRLAGGREQFF. CDR3 sequence (DNA): TGTGCCACCAGTGACCGACTAGCGGGAGGCAGAGAGCAGTTCTTC.